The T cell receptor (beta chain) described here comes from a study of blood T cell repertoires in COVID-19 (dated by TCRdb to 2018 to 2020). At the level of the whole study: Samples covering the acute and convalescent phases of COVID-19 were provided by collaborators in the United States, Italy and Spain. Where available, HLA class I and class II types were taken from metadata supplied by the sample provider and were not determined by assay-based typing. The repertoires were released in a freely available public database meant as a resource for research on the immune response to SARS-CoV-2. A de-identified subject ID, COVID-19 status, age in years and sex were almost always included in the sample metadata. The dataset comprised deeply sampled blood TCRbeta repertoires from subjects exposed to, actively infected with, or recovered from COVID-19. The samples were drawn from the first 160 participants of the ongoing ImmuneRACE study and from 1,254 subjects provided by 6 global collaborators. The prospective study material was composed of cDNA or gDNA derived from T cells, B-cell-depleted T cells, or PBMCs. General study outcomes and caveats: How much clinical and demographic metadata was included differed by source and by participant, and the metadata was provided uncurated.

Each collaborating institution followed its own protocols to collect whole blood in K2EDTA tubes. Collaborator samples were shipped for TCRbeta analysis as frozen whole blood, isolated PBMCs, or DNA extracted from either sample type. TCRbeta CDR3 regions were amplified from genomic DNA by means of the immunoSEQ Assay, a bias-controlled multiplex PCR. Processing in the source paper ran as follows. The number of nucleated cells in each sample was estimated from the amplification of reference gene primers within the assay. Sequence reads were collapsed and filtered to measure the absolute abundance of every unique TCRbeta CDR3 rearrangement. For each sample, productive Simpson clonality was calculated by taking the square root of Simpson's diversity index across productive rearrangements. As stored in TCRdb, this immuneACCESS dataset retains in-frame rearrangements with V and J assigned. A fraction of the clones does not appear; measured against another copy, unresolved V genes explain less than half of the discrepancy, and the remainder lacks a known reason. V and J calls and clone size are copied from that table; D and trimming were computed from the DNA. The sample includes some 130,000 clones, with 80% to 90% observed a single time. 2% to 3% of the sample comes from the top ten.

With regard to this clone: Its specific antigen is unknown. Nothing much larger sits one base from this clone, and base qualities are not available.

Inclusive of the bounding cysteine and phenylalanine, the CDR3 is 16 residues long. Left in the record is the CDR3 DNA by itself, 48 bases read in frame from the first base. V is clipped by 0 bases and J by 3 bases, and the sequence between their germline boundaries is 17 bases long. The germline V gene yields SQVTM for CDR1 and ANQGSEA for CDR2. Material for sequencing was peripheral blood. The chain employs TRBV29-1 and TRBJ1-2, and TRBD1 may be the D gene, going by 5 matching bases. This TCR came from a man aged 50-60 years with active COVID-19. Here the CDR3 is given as CSVEDQSGGKDYGYTF. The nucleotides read TGCAGCGTTGAAGATCAAAGCGGGGGGAAAGACTATGGCTACACCTTC.